The rows below give T cell receptor beta chains drawn from one sample of a study of blood T cell repertoires in COVID-19. Assay used: immunoSEQ multiplex PCR; TCRdb lists only in-frame clones, some missing. The sample contains around 100,000 clones, about 84% of which appear only once. The specimen was peripheral blood. The source is a human donor in a cohort sampled during active COVID-19. Both conserved end residues are part of each CDR3. The D gene is left open where the match is weak. Size is stated for part of the rows, as once, few or many counts, or as a class when the clone is expanded.

CDR3 length | D gene | J gene | V gene | clone size | CDR3 DNA | CDR3 protein
16 | TRBD1 | TRBJ1-1 | TRBV6-2/TRBV6-3 | NA | TGTGCCAGCAGTTCCTTCGGGACAGGGGGGAACACTGAAGCTTTCTTT | CASSSFGTGGNTEAFF
15 | TRBD2 | TRBJ2-3 | TRBV4-3 | NA | TGCGCCAGCAGCCAAGAGGTCACTAGCGGAAATACGCAGTATTTT | CASSQEVTSGNTQYF
12 | NA | TRBJ1-6 | TRBV3-1/TRBV3-2 | NA | TGTGCCAGCAGTTCAACAGGGTCACCCCTCCACTTT | CASSSTGSPLHF
12 | TRBD2 | TRBJ2-7 | TRBV5-1 | few | TGCGCCAGCCGGGACTACTCCTACGAGCAGTACTTC | CASRDYSYEQYF
14 | NA | TRBJ2-1 | TRBV4-1 | NA | TGCGCCACCTCATGGGGCCTCCCAGGGGATGAGCAGTTCTTC | CATSWGLPGDEQFF
14 | NA | TRBJ1-2 | TRBV2 | once | TGTGCCAGCAGTGTGTCCCTTGACAGCCTCGGCTACACCTTC | CASSVSLDSLGYTF
16 | NA | TRBJ2-1 | TRBV11-2 | NA | TGTGCCAGCAGCCCACTAGGAGTCTACGCCTACAATGAGCAGTTCTTC | CASSPLGVYAYNEQFF
16 | NA | TRBJ1-2 | TRBV4-1 | NA | TGCGCCAGCAGCCAAGAGGGTCGAGACAGACACTATGGCTACACCTTC | CASSQEGRDRHYGYTF
12 | TRBD2 | TRBJ2-7 | TRBV12-3/TRBV12-4 | NA | TGTGCCAGCAGCCGGGAGGGGTACGAGCAGTACTTC | CASSREGYEQYF
15 | NA | TRBJ1-4 | TRBV19 | NA | TGTGCCAGTAGTATGGGGCAGGCACCTAATGAAAAACTGTTTTTT | CASSMGQAPNEKLFF
12 | NA | TRBJ2-1 | TRBV11-2 | NA | TGTGCCAGCAGCTTAGCACTCAATGAGCAGTTCTTC | CASSLALNEQFF
15 | TRBD2 | TRBJ2-5 | TRBV7-2 | NA | TGTGCCAGCAGCACGACTAGCGGGGGCGGGGAGACCCAGTACTTC | CASSTTSGGGETQYF
13 | NA | TRBJ1-1 | TRBV10-1 | few | TGCGCCAGCAGTAGCAGGGAGAACACTGAAGCTTTCTTT | CASSSRENTEAFF
15 | TRBD1 | TRBJ2-5 | TRBV5-4 | NA | TGTGCCAGCAGCCCCTCAGGGGGTGGGACGGAGACCCAGTACTTC | CASSPSGGGTETQYF
15 | TRBD2 | TRBJ2-3 | TRBV7-2 | NA | TGTGCCAGCAGCCCCGCTAGCGGGATCGCAGATACGCAGTATTTT | CASSPASGIADTQYF
13 | NA | TRBJ2-1 | TRBV6-2/TRBV6-3 | NA | TGTGCCAGCAGTCCCAGGCCGTACAATGAGCAGTTCTTC | CASSPRPYNEQFF
15 | NA | TRBJ2-2 | TRBV3-1/TRBV3-2 | few | TGTGCCAGCAGCCGTGACAGTATCCGCGCCGGGGAGCTGTTTTTT | CASSRDSIRAGELFF
16 | NA | TRBJ2-1 | TRBV4-3 | NA | TGCGCCAGCAGCCAAGATAGGCGGAGCTCCTACAATGAGCAGTTCTTC | CASSQDRRSSYNEQFF
19 | NA | TRBJ1-2 | TRBV7-9 | NA | TGTGCCAGCAGCCCAACCCCCCCTGCGAGCCTTACCGCGGACTATGGCTACACCTTC | CASSPTPPASLTADYGYTF
14 | NA | TRBJ2-1 | TRBV7-9 | NA | TGTGCCAGCAGCTTAGCGGGGCTACTCAATGAGCAGTTCTTC | CASSLAGLLNEQFF
15 | TRBD2 | TRBJ2-1 | TRBV30 | NA | TGTGCCTGGAGTGTCGGGACTAGCACCTACAATGAGCAGTTCTTC | CAWSVGTSTYNEQFF
16 | TRBD2 | TRBJ2-3 | TRBV5-1 | NA | TGCGCCAGCAGCTTGCCTAGCGGGGGTACCACAGATACGCAGTATTTT | CASSLPSGGTTDTQYF
13 | NA | TRBJ1-2 | TRBV4-3 | few | TGCGCCAGCAGCCAAGAAGGGGGCTATGGCTACACCTTC | CASSQEGGYGYTF
14 | TRBD1 | TRBJ2-7 | TRBV18 | NA | TGTGCCAGCTCATCGGGACAGAGCTCCTACGAGCAGTACTTC | CASSSGQSSYEQYF
16 | TRBD1 | TRBJ1-2 | TRBV7-2 | NA | TGTGCCAGCAGCTTGGGACAGGGGCGATCTAACTATGGCTACACCTTC | CASSLGQGRSNYGYTF
15 | NA | TRBJ1-5 | TRBV6-5 | few | TGTGCCAGCAGTCCAACAGGGTCTAGCAATCAGCCCCAGCATTTT | CASSPTGSSNQPQHF
13 | TRBD1 | TRBJ1-2 | TRBV6-5 | NA | TGTGCCAGCAGGGAGGACAGGGCCAGTGGCTACACCTTC | CASREDRASGYTF
13 | NA | TRBJ1-1 | TRBV7-8 | NA | TGTGCCAGCAGCCACCCGGGAAACACTGAAGCTTTCTTT | CASSHPGNTEAFF
15 | NA | TRBJ2-3 | TRBV5-1 | NA | TGCGCCAGCAGCTTGCGCGGGCCTAACCCAGATACGCAGTATTTT | CASSLRGPNPDTQYF
15 | TRBD1 | TRBJ1-5 | TRBV7-9 | once | TGTGCCAGCGGTACCGGGACAGGGGGCAATCAGCCCCAGCATTTT | CASGTGTGGNQPQHF
16 | TRBD2 | TRBJ2-3 | TRBV9 | NA | TGTGCCAGCAGCGTAGGCGGGGGGGATAGCACAGATACGCAGTATTTT | CASSVGGGDSTDTQYF
14 | NA | TRBJ2-2 | TRBV9 | NA | TGTGCCAGCAGCGTAGTAGTGAACACCGGGGAGCTGTTTTTT | CASSVVVNTGELFF
11 | NA | TRBJ2-5 | TRBV5-1 | once | TGCGCCAGCAGCTCCAAAGAGACCCAGTACTTC | CASSSKETQYF
12 | TRBD1 | TRBJ1-2 | TRBV29-1 | NA | TGCAGCGCCTGGACAGGGGGCTGGGGCTACACCTTC | CSAWTGGWGYTF
16 | TRBD1 | TRBJ2-7 | TRBV19 | NA | TGTGCCAGTAGTGTCCTACCGCGGGACAGGGGAGGCGAGCAGTACTTC | CASSVLPRDRGGEQYF
17 | TRBD1 | TRBJ2-2 | TRBV11-3 | NA | TGTGCCAGCAGCTTAGGATCGGGGACAGGGTGGACCGGGGAGCTGTTTTTT | CASSLGSGTGWTGELFF
15 | TRBD1 | TRBJ1-1 | TRBV29-1 | NA | TGCAGCGTTGCTGGGACAGCAGTGGGAAACACTGAAGCTTTCTTT | CSVAGTAVGNTEAFF
14 | TRBD2 | TRBJ2-7 | TRBV5-1 | NA | TGCGCCAGCAGCTCGGGACTAGCCCCTTACGAGCAGTACTTC | CASSSGLAPYEQYF
16 | TRBD2 | TRBJ2-7 | TRBV6-2/TRBV6-3 | NA | TGTGCCAGCACCCCTGCCACCGGGACCGGGAGGATGGAGCAGTACTTC | CASTPATGTGRMEQYF
15 | TRBD1 | TRBJ1-1 | TRBV9 | NA | TGTGCCAGCAGCGTAGGGACAGGGTGGCCCACTGAAGCTTTCTTT | CASSVGTGWPTEAFF
14 | NA | TRBJ1-5 | TRBV30 | few | TGTGCCTGGAGTGTACAGGGCTCGATAGGGCCCCAGCATTTT | CAWSVQGSIGPQHF
15 | NA | TRBJ1-1 | TRBV6-5 | once | TGTGCCAGCAGTCTTACCGGGGGACTGAACACTGAAGCTTTCTTT | CASSLTGGLNTEAFF
16 | TRBD2 | TRBJ2-1 | TRBV28 | NA | TGTGCCAGCAGTCTCCTAGGAGCGGGGGAGAACAATGAGCAGTTCTTC | CASSLLGAGENNEQFF
18 | NA | TRBJ2-3 | TRBV4-1 | NA | TGCGCCAGCAGCCAGAGGGGGGTGGTGGGAGGGCCGGTGGATACGCAGTATTTT | CASSQRGVVGGPVDTQYF
15 | TRBD1 | TRBJ1-2 | TRBV18 | NA | TGTGCCAGCTCACCAGCAGGGGGTATTAACTATGGCTACACCTTC | CASSPAGGINYGYTF